This T cell receptor (beta chain) was retrieved from a study of shared clonotypes between healthy human individuals. Across the study: Every donor yielded three CD4 naive, three CD4 memory, two CD8 naive and one CD8 memory plate.

CDR1 DFQATT and CDR2 SNEGSKA come from the germline V gene (reference sequence). V lost 3 bases and J 6 bases, leaving 5 bases between the germline ends. The CDR3 runs to 10 residues. Libraries were prepared by immunoSEQ multiplex PCR; TCRdb keeps only in-frame clonotypes and omits some of them. This repertoire shows under 2,000,000 clones, about 95% found once; its top ten account for approximately 1%. The naive CD8 population came from CD45RO-negative cells selected for CCR7, without terminally differentiated effector memory CD45RA+ cells. Points from the study as a whole: Naive subsets usually exceeded memory subsets in estimated richness.

Worth noting for this clone: Its antigen is not known.

This sequence originates from a man younger than 30 in good health. Material: naive CD8+ T cells sorted from blood. The gene calls are TRBV20-1 and TRBJ1-2; D call uncertain. As DNA, the CDR3 is TGCAGTGCTAGGGGTGATGGCTACACCTTC. Protein: CSARGDGYTF.